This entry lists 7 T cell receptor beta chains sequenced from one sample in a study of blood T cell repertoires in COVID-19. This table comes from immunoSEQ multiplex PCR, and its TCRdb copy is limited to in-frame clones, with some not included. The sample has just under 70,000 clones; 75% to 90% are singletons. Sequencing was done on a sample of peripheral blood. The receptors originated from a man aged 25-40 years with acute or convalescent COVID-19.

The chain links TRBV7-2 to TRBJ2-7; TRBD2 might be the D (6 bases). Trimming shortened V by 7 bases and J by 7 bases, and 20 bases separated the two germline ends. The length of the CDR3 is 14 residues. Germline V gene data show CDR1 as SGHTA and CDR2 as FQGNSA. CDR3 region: CASTPRRGTLEQYF. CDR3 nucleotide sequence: TGTGCCAGCACCCCGAGGAGGGGCACCTTAGAGCAGTACTTC.

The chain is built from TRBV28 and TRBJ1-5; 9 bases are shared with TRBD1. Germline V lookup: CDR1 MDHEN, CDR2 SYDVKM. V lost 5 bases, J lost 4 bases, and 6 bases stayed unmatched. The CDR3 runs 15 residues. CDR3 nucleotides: TGTGCCAGCAGTCCTGGGACAGGGAGGAATCAGCCCCAGCATTTT. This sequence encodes CASSPGTGRNQPQHF.

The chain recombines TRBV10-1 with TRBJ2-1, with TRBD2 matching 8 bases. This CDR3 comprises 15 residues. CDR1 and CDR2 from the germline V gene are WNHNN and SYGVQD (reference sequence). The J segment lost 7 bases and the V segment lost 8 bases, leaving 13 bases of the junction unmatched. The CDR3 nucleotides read TGCGCCAGCGGGGCGGGGGGAGCCGCGGGAAATGAGCAGTTCTTC. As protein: CASGAGGAAGNEQFF.

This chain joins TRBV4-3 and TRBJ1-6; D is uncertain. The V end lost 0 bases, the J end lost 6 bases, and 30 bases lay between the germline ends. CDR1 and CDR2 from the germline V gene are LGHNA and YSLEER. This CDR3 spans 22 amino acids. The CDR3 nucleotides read TGCGCCAGCAGCCAAGAAACCGAGAAAAAGATTCCGTTTCGAGGTCCTAATTCACCCCTCCACTTT. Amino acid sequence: CASSQETEKKIPFRGPNSPLHF.

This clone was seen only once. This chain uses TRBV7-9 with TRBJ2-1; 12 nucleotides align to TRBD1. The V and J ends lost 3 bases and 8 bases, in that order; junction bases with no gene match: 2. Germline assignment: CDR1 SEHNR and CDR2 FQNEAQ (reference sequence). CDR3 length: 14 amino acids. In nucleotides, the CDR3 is TGTGCCAGCAGCTTGGGACAGGGGGCCCATGAGCAGTTCTTC. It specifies CASSLGQGAHEQFF.

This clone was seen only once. CDR3 nucleotide sequence: TGTGCCAGCAGCCAAGATGCCAGGGGAGCTTTCTTT. It yields the protein CASSQDARGAFF. The chain has TRBV3-1 (or the pseudogene TRBV3-2) and TRBJ1-1, with D possibly TRBD1 on 6 matching bases. Germline V gives CDR1 LGHDT, CDR2 YNNKEL (reference sequence). Trimming shortened V by 0 bases and J by 10 bases, and 9 bases separated the two germline ends. The CDR3 is 12 amino acids.

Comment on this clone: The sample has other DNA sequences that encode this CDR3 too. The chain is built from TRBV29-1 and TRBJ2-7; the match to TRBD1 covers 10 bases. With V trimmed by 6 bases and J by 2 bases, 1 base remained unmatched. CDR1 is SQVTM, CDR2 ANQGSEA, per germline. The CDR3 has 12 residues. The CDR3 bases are TGCAGCGTCGGGACAGGGGCCTACGAGCAGTACTTC. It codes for CSVGTGAYEQYF.